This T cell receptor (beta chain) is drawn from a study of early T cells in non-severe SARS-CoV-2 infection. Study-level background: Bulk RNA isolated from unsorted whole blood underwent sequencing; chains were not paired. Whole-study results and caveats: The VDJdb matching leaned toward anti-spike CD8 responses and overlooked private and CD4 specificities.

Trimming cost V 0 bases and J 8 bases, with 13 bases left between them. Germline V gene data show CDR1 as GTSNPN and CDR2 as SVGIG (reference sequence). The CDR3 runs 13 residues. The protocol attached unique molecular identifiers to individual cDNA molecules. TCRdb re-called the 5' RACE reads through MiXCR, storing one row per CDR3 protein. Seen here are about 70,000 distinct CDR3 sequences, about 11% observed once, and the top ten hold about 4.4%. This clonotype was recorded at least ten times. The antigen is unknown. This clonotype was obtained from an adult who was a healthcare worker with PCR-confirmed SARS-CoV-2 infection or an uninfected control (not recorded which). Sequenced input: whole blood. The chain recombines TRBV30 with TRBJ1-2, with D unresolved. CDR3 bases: TGTGCCTGGAGTGTATTTCAGGATGGGGGCTACACCTTC. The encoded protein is CAWSVFQDGGYTF.